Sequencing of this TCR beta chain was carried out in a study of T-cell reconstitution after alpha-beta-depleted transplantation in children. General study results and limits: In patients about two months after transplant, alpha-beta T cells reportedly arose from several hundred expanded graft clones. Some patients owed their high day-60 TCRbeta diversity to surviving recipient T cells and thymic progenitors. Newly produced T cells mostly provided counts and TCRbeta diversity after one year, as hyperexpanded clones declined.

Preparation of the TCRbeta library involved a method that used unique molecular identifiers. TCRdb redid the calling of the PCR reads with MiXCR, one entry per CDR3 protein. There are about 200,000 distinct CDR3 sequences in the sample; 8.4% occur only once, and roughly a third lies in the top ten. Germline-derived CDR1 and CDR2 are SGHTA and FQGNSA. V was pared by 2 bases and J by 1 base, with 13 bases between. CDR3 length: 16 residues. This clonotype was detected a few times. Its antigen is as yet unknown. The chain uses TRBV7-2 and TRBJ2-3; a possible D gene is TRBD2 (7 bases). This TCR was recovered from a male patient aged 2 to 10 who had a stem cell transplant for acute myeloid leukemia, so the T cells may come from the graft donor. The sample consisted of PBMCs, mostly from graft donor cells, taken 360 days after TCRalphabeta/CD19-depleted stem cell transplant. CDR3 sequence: CASSLFRGARTDTQYF. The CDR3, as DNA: TGTGCCAGCAGCTTATTTCGGGGGGCCCGCACAGATACGCAGTATTTT.